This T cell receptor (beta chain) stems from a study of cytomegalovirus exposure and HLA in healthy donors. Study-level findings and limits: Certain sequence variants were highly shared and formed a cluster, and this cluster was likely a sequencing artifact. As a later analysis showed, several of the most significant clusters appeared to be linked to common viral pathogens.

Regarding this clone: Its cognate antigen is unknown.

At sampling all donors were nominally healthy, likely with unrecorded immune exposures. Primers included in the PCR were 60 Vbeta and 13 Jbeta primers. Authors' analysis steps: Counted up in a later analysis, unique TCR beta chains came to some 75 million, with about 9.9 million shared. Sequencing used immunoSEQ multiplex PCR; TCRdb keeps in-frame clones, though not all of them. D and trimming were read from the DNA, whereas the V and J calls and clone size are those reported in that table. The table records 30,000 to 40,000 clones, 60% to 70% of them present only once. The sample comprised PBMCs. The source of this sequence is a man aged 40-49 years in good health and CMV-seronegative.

The CDR3 DNA follows: TGTGCCAGCAGCTTGCCAGCGGGGGGGCGGGAGACCCAGTACTTC. Translating it yields CASSLPAGGRETQYF. The chain couples TRBV5-4 to TRBJ2-5; 10 nucleotides align to TRBD2. In germline, CDR1 is SGHNT, CDR2 YYREEE (reference sequence). J lost 5 bases, V lost 1 base, and 5 bases had no gene match. The CDR3 totals 15 residues.